This is a list of T cell receptor beta chains from one sample in a study of CD8+ T cells in alopecia areata. Generated by immunoSEQ multiplex PCR, the TCRdb table keeps only in-frame clones and is missing some. The data show around 200,000 clones, with roughly three fifths seen just once and over 10% held by the top ten. The starting material was CD8+ T cells sorted from blood, obtained at week 24, from a patient treated with tofacitinib. The receptor source for this set is a human donor with alopecia areata. CDR3s include the opening cysteine and the closing phenylalanine or tryptophan. D genes are given only for firm matches. Clone size appears in some rows only: once, few, many, or a class for an expanded clone.

d_gene,len,abundance,v_gene,j_gene,CDR3aa,CDR3nt
NA,13,NA,TRBV27,TRBJ2-5,CASSLSGAETQYF,TGTGCCAGCAGTTTATCAGGGGCGGAGACCCAGTACTTC
NA,15,few,TRBV4-1,TRBJ1-2,CASSQSGGGWYGYTF,TGCGCCAGCAGCCAAAGCGGAGGGGGTTGGTATGGCTACACCTTC
NA,15,NA,TRBV5-1,TRBJ2-7,CASSLEWGPSYEQYF,TGCGCCAGCAGCTTGGAGTGGGGGCCCTCCTACGAGCAGTACTTC
TRBD1,14,NA,TRBV7-9,TRBJ1-2,CASSFGRGRDGYTF,TGTGCCAGCAGCTTTGGCAGGGGGCGTGATGGCTACACCTTC
NA,13,few,TRBV29-1,TRBJ1-2,CSGIAAGAEGYTF,TGCAGCGGTATAGCGGCAGGGGCGGAGGGCTACACCTTC
NA,13,few,TRBV19,TRBJ1-1,CASRTVTNTEAFF,TGTGCCAGTAGGACAGTTACGAACACTGAAGCTTTCTTT
TRBD2,13,NA,TRBV29-1,TRBJ2-2,CSVSGGNTGELFF,TGCAGCGTTAGCGGGGGGAACACCGGGGAGCTGTTTTTT
TRBD1,18,few,TRBV7-9,TRBJ2-3,CASSLKEHSGGGTDTQYF,TGTGCCAGCAGCCTAAAGGAACACTCAGGGGGTGGCACAGATACGCAGTATTTT
TRBD1,13,NA,TRBV25-1,TRBJ1-1,CASTPGGNTEAFF,TGTGCCAGCACTCCAGGGGGGAACACTGAAGCTTTCTTT
TRBD2,15,NA,TRBV29-1,TRBJ2-7,CSVTTSGGSPYEQYF,TGCAGCGTTACTACTAGCGGGGGAAGCCCCTACGAGCAGTACTTC
NA,16,few,TRBV7-9,TRBJ2-5,CASSHLVRSAQETQYF,TGTGCCAGCAGCCACTTGGTCAGGTCAGCGCAAGAGACCCAGTACTTC
NA,17,once,TRBV15,TRBJ2-3,CATSRDAGGGSSDTQYF,TGTGCCACCAGCAGAGATGCAGGGGGCGGGAGCTCAGATACGCAGTATTTT
TRBD2,16,NA,TRBV9,TRBJ2-3,CASSHSSGRNTDTQYF,TGTGCCAGCAGCCACTCGAGCGGGAGAAACACAGATACGCAGTATTTT
NA,15,few,TRBV28,TRBJ1-1,CASSYPRTDYTEAFF,TGTGCCAGCAGCTATCCCCGGACAGATTACACTGAAGCTTTCTTT
TRBD2,15,NA,TRBV30,TRBJ2-1,CAWSVGLAGYNEQFF,TGTGCCTGGAGTGTAGGACTAGCGGGGTACAATGAGCAGTTCTTC
NA,14,NA,TRBV28,TRBJ2-7,CASSGLAGNYEQYF,TGTGCCAGCAGTGGTCTAGCCGGGAACTACGAGCAGTACTTC
NA,15,NA,TRBV7-8,TRBJ2-3,CASSWGTGSTDTQYF,TGTGCCAGCAGCTGGGGGACTGGCAGCACAGATACGCAGTATTTT
TRBD2,15,NA,TRBV4-1,TRBJ2-5,CASSQAGTSGETQYF,TGCGCCAGCAGCCAAGCAGGGACTAGCGGAGAGACCCAGTACTTC
NA,13,NA,TRBV6-5,TRBJ2-1,CASSYSHYNEQFF,TGTGCCAGCAGTTACTCCCACTACAATGAGCAGTTCTTC
NA,17,NA,TRBV4-1,TRBJ1-5,CASSQFGKLYSNQPQHF,TGCGCCAGCAGCCAATTCGGGAAATTGTATAGCAATCAGCCCCAGCATTTT
NA,13,few,TRBV19,TRBJ2-3,CASTRASTDTQYF,TGTGCCAGTACGAGGGCCAGCACAGATACGCAGTATTTT
NA,13,NA,TRBV29-1,TRBJ1-1,CSALGGLNTEAFF,TGCAGCGCTCTCGGGGGTCTGAACACTGAAGCTTTCTTT
NA,15,medium-sized,TRBV14,TRBJ2-3,CASSQVGGLTDTQYF,TGTGCCAGCAGCCAAGTTGGGGGCCTCACAGATACGCAGTATTTT
TRBD1,15,few,TRBV6-1,TRBJ2-7,CASSEAGRGNYEQYF,TGTGCCAGCAGTGAAGCGGGCAGGGGGAACTACGAGCAGTACTTC
NA,13,few,TRBV19,TRBJ1-2,CATSTGTNYGYTF,TGTGCCACCTCAACAGGGACCAACTATGGCTACACCTTC
TRBD1,15,few,TRBV7-9,TRBJ1-5,CASSYPGQGVLPQHF,TGTGCCAGCAGCTACCCGGGACAGGGGGTTCTGCCCCAGCATTTT
TRBD2,16,few,TRBV11-2,TRBJ2-5,CASSPLLAGLQETQYF,TGTGCCAGCAGCCCCCTGCTAGCGGGGCTCCAAGAGACCCAGTACTTC
TRBD1,14,NA,TRBV13,TRBJ1-1,CASSFRQGNTEAFF,TGTGCCAGCAGCTTCCGACAGGGGAACACTGAAGCTTTCTTT
NA,15,NA,TRBV6-5,TRBJ2-3,CASSYVAGNTDTQYF,TGTGCCAGCAGTTACGTGGCGGGGAACACAGATACGCAGTATTTT
NA,15,NA,TRBV4-1,TRBJ1-1,CASSQPDGMNTEAFF,TGCGCCAGCAGCCAACCCGACGGGATGAACACTGAAGCTTTCTTT
NA,15,NA,TRBV4-1,TRBJ1-2,CASSQQGWYNYGYTF,TGCGCCAGCAGCCAGCAGGGGTGGTATAACTATGGCTACACCTTC
NA,11,NA,TRBV29-1,TRBJ2-1,CSVEHFNEQFF,TGCAGCGTTGAACACTTCAATGAGCAGTTCTTC
NA,17,NA,TRBV7-2,TRBJ1-6,CASSLVLLSSYNSPLHF,TGTGCCAGCAGCTTAGTTCTCCTCAGCTCCTATAATTCACCCCTCCACTTT
NA,12,NA,TRBV7-9,TRBJ2-5,CASSLDSVAQYF,TGTGCCAGCAGCCTTGACAGCGTCGCCCAGTACTTC
NA,12,NA,TRBV27,TRBJ1-2,CASSGRPGGYTF,TGTGCCAGCAGCGGACGTCCAGGGGGCTACACCTTC
NA,17,NA,TRBV19,TRBJ2-2,CASSIYVDRTNTGELFF,TGTGCCAGTAGTATATACGTTGATCGGACGAACACCGGGGAGCTGTTTTTT
NA,17,few,TRBV27,TRBJ2-3,CASSLSFTGAATDTQYF,TGTGCCAGCAGTTTATCTTTTACGGGGGCCGCCACAGATACGCAGTATTTT
NA,15,few,TRBV18,TRBJ1-2,CASSKNREGDYGYTF,TGTGCCAGCTCAAAAAACAGGGAAGGGGACTATGGCTACACCTTC
NA,10,few,TRBV7-9,TRBJ2-5,CASSAETQYF,TGTGCCAGCAGCGCAGAGACCCAGTACTTC